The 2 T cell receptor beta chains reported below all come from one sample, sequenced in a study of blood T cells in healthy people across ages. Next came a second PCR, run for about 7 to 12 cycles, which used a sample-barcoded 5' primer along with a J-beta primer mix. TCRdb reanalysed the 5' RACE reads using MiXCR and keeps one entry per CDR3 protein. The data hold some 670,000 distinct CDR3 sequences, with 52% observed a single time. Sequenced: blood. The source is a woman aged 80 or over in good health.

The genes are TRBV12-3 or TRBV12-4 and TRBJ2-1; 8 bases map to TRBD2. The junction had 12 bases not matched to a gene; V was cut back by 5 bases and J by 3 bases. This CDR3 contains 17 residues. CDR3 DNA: TGTGCCAGCAGTCCGGCATTTAGCGGGGAGAACTACAATGAGCAGTTCTTC. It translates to CASSPAFSGENYNEQFF.

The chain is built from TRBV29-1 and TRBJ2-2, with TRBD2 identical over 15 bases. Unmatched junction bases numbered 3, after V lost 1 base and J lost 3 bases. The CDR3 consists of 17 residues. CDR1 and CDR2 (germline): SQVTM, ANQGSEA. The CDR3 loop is CSVEGWTSGGDTGELFF. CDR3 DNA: TGCAGCGTTGAAGGGTGGACTAGCGGGGGGGACACCGGGGAGCTGTTTTTT.